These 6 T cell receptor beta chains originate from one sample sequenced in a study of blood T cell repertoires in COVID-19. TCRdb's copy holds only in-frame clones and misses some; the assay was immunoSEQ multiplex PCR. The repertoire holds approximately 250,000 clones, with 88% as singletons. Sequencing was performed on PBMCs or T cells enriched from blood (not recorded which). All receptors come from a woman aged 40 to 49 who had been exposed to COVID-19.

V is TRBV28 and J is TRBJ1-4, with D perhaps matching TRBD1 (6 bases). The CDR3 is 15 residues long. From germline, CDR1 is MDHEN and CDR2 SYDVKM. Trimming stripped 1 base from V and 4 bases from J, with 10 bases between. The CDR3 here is CASSLYGQFNEKLFF. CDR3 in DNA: TGTGCCAGCAGTTTATATGGACAGTTTAATGAAAAACTGTTTTTT.

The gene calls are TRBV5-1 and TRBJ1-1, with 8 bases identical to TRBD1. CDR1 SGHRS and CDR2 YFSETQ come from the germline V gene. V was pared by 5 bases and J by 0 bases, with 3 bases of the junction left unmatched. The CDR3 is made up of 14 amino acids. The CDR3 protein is CASRPDRVNTEAFF. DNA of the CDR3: TGCGCCAGCAGGCCGGACAGGGTGAACACTGAAGCTTTCTTT.

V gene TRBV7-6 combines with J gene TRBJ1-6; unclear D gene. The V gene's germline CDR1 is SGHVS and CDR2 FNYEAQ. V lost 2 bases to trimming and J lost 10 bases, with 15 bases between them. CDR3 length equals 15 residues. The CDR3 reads CASSLRVAGYSPLHF. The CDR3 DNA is TGTGCCAGCAGCTTAAGAGTCGCGGGTTACTCACCCCTCCACTTT.

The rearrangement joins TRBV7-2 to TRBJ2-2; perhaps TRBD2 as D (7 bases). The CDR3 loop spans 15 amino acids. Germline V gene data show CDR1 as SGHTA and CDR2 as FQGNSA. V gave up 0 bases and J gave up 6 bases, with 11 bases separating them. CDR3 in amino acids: CASSLAGGPPGELFF. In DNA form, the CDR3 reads TGTGCCAGCAGCTTAGCGGGGGGGCCGCCCGGGGAGCTGTTTTTT.

CDR3 nucleotides: TGTGCCAGTCTATCTGCTAATGAAAAACTGTTTTTT. Translation: CASLSANEKLFF. The genes are TRBV2 and TRBJ1-4, with no clear D. The ends were cut back, 9 bases at V and 3 bases at J, with 8 bases in the middle. Germline V gene data show CDR1 as SNHLY and CDR2 as FYNNEI. This CDR3 contains 12 residues.

The CDR3 sequence: CASSEWGDGYTF. DNA of the CDR3: TGTGCCAGCAGTGAATGGGGGGACGGCTACACCTTC. The rearrangement links TRBV25-1 to TRBJ1-2; D is perhaps TRBD1 (5 bases). Germline lookup yields CDR1 MGHDK and CDR2 SYGVNS. The germline V and J ends were trimmed by 1 base and 8 bases, with 8 bases remaining between them. The CDR3 is 12 residues long.